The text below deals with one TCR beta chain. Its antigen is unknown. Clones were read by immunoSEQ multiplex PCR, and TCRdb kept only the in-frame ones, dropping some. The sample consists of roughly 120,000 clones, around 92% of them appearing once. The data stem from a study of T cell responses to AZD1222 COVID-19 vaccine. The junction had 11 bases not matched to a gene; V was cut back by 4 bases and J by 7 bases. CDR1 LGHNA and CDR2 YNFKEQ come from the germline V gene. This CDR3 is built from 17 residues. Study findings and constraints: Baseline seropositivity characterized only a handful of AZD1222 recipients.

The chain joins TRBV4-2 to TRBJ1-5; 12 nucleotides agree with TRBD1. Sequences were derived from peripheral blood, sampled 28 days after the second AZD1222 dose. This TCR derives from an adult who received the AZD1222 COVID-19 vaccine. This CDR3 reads CASSRTGTGGAGQPQHF. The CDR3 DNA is TGTGCCAGCAGCCGCACCGGGACAGGGGGCGCGGGGCAGCCCCAGCATTTT.